A selection of T cell receptor beta chains follows, all from one sample in a study of siplizumab effects on memory and regulatory T cells. The data were produced by immunoSEQ multiplex PCR, yet TCRdb's version contains in-frame clones alone and is incomplete. Seen here are about 100,000 clones, more than 90% observed once, and the top ten hold 0.13% to 0.15%. The sequenced sample was CD4+ T cells sorted from blood. These receptor sequences come from a human donor in good health. CDR3s leave out the opening cysteine and the closing phenylalanine or tryptophan.

v_call: TRBV13; cdr3_length: 10; cdr3_aa: ASKRLGNTIY
v_call: TRBV4-2; cdr3_length: 12; cdr3_aa: ASSQAPGQAEAF
v_call: TRBV6-5; cdr3_length: 13; cdr3_aa: ASSYRSSYNSPLH
v_call: TRBV11-2; cdr3_length: 13; cdr3_aa: ASSISLGSGAEAF
v_call: TRBV28; cdr3_length: 11; cdr3_aa: ATSGTVNTEAF
v_call: TRBV18; cdr3_length: 14; cdr3_aa: ASSLQGSTGANVLT
v_call: TRBV14; cdr3_length: 11; cdr3_aa: ASSQHLGHEQY
v_call: TRBV30; cdr3_length: 13; cdr3_aa: AWSGGLAGYFEQY
v_call: TRBV23-1; cdr3_length: 11; cdr3_aa: ASSRRVGYEQY
v_call: TRBV6-5; cdr3_length: 12; cdr3_aa: ASSYQRDGYEQY
v_call: TRBV7-3; cdr3_length: 11; cdr3_aa: ASGSGGWETQY
v_call: TRBV6-6; cdr3_length: 11; cdr3_aa: ASKGQNTDTQY
v_call: TRBV5-5; cdr3_length: 12; cdr3_aa: ASSPLGGGNTIY
v_call: TRBV7-9; cdr3_length: 13; cdr3_aa: ASSRGTGRDSPLH
v_call: TRBV4-2; cdr3_length: 14; cdr3_aa: ASSTLAGGLTDTQY
v_call: TRBV11-2; cdr3_length: 13; cdr3_aa: ASSSQGVARTEAF
v_call: TRBV27; cdr3_length: 14; cdr3_aa: ASSLGGHLHFIPLH
v_call: TRBV18; cdr3_length: 14; cdr3_aa: ASSPRGQGAGETQY
v_call: TRBV11-1; cdr3_length: 11; cdr3_aa: ASSSRQGRGYT
v_call: TRBV18; cdr3_length: 13; cdr3_aa: ASSLIRDLQETQY
v_call: TRBV6-1; cdr3_length: 13; cdr3_aa: ASSEESGIGYEQY
v_call: TRBV7-3; cdr3_length: 13; cdr3_aa: ASSYGTSGNNEQF
v_call: TRBV5-1; cdr3_length: 12; cdr3_aa: ASSTSGQDNEQF
v_call: TRBV6-5; cdr3_length: 11; cdr3_aa: ASSLTENTEAF
v_call: TRBV2; cdr3_length: 12; cdr3_aa: ASRGGAQAGELF
v_call: TRBV7-9; cdr3_length: 12; cdr3_aa: ASSLAGESTEAF
v_call: TRBV5-1; cdr3_length: 10; cdr3_aa: ASRRSNEKLF